The present T cell receptor (beta chain) was sequenced within a study of cytotoxic CD8 clonotypes in ibrutinib-treated CLL. The method was immunoSEQ multiplex PCR; TCRdb's version includes in-frame clones alone and lacks a portion of them. The table includes under 150,000 clones, less than 90% detected once. J gave up 0 bases and V 1 base, and 6 bases lay outside the gene matches. Germline CDR1 and CDR2: SGHTA and FQGNSA. This CDR3 region has 17 residues. The chain combines TRBV7-2 with TRBJ2-3; 8 bases are a match to TRBD2. The source of this sequence is a human donor with chronic lymphocytic leukemia. Sequences were derived from PBMCs, sampled after 24 months of ibrutinib treatment. The CDR3 nucleotides are TGTGCCAGCAGCTTAGGACAAACTAGCGGTAGCACAGATACGCAGTATTTT. Translating it yields CASSLGQTSGSTDTQYF.